The clone carrying this T cell receptor beta chain was observed many times. This entry belongs to a study of T cells in Graves' hyperthyroidism and ophthalmopathy. Researchers barred patients who had uncontrolled infection, other autoimmune disease, pregnancy or lactation. 9 to 10 ml fresh peripheral blood yielded the PBMCs. CDR1 is SNHLY, CDR2 FYNNEI, per germline. This CDR3 comprises 11 residues. TCR beta CDR3 sequences were amplified from RNA transcripts. With the HTBI primer set, the TCR CDR3 went through a first round of RT-PCR. One entry per CDR3 protein, called by TCRdb with MiXCR from the multiplex PCR reads. Here the sample spans 500,000 to 750,000 distinct CDR3 sequences, approximately 15% being singletons.

The sequence derives from a woman in her 30s with Graves' hyperthyroidism. This chain connects TRBV2 to TRBJ2-1; possibly TRBD1 for D (6 bases). Material for sequencing was blood. The CDR3 loop is CADRQENEQFF. CDR3 DNA sequence: TGTGCTGACCGACAGGAGAATGAGCAGTTCTTC.